This entry lists 5 T cell receptor beta chains sequenced from one sample in a study of cytomegalovirus exposure and HLA in healthy donors. Method: immunoSEQ multiplex PCR; TCRdb's copy keeps in-frame clones and lacks some. The table shows around 150,000 clones, with approximately 84% occurring only once. Material for sequencing was PBMCs. These receptors were collected from a man aged 25 to 45 in good health and CMV-seropositive.

In its sample, this clone was seen once. This rearrangement joins TRBV7-6 to TRBJ2-5; 8 bases fit TRBD2. Trimming removed 1 base from V and 13 bases from J; junction bases left unmatched: 8. Germline loops: CDR1 SGHVS, CDR2 FNYEAQ. CDR3 length equals 13 residues. The CDR3 coding sequence is TGTGCCAGCAGCTTAGAGTTAGCGGGGATGGCGTACTTC. This sequence encodes CASSLELAGMAYF.

This clone showed up just once. V and J are TRBV7-8 and TRBJ2-3, with D perhaps TRBD2 (5 bases). This CDR3 contains 15 residues. V lost 6 bases and J lost 4, with 17 bases in between. Germline-derived CDR1 and CDR2 are SGHVS and FQNEAQ. CDR3 sequence reads: CASRQISGSADTQYF. The CDR3 DNA is TGTGCCAGCAGGCAGATATCCGGTAGCGCAGATACGCAGTATTTT.

The chain employs TRBV25-1 and TRBJ1-1; a weak D match, TRBD1 (5 bases). Trimming took 3 bases from V and 2 from J, leaving 13 bases between them. CDR1 MGHDK and CDR2 SYGVNS come from the germline V gene. This CDR3 region has 15 residues. The CDR3 sequence: CASSDTRQINTEAFF. CDR3 in DNA: TGTGCCAGCAGTGATACCAGACAGATAAACACTGAAGCTTTCTTT.

This chain links TRBV9 with TRBJ1-3; a possible D gene is TRBD1 (5 bases). The CDR3 totals 16 residues. Trimming removed 2 bases at V and 4 bases at J, with 16 bases between. Germline CDR1 and CDR2: SGDLS and YYNGEE. The CDR3 here is CASSVDQGVWGNTIYF. Written as DNA, the CDR3 is TGTGCCAGCAGCGTCGATCAGGGTGTGTGGGGAAACACCATATATTTT.

The chain employs TRBV6-1 and TRBJ1-2, with 7 bases fitting TRBD1. V shed 7 bases, J shed 4 bases, and the junction held 12 bases outside the gene matches. The CDR3 loop spans 15 amino acids. CDR1 is MNHNS and CDR2 is SASEGT in the germline V gene. The CDR3 region has the DNA TGTGCCAGCACCCAACAGGGGCCCTCTGGCTATGGCTACACCTTC. This sequence encodes CASTQQGPSGYGYTF.